These 31 T cell receptor beta chains originate from one sample sequenced in a study of blood T cell repertoires in COVID-19. Produced via immunoSEQ multiplex PCR; TCRdb's table is partial and in-frame only. The data hold about 110,000 clones, with roughly 83% observed a single time. The specimen was peripheral blood. The source is a woman aged 55-69 years with acute or convalescent COVID-19.

Written as DNA, the CDR3 is TGTGCCAGCAAGGACCCCGACAGGCGGTGGGAGCAGTACTTC. Protein sequence: CASKDPDRRWEQYF. The chain employs TRBV28 and TRBJ2-7; possibly TRBD1 for D (6 bases). CDR1 and CDR2 (germline): MDHEN, SYDVKM. V dropped 7 bases and J dropped 7 bases, with 20 bases sitting between them. The CDR3 consists of 14 residues. Based on the CDR3 plus reference TRBV28 and TRBJ2-7, the full variable domain is DVKVTQSSRYLVKRTGEKVFLECVQDMDHENMFWYRQDPGLGLRLIYFSYDVKMKEKGDIPEGYSVSREKKERFSLILESASTNQTSMYLCASKDPDRRWEQYFGPGTRLTVT.

V usage is TRBV19 and J usage is TRBJ2-4, with D uncertain. The germline CDR1 and CDR2 sequences are LNHDA and SQIVND (reference sequence). Between the trimmed V and J ends, which lost 8 bases and 0 bases, there was a span of 8 bases. The length of the CDR3 is 13 residues. The CDR3 coding sequence is TGTGCCAGTTCCCAGATAGCCAAAAACATTCAGTACTTC. Protein: CASSQIAKNIQYF.

J is TRBJ1-2 and V is TRBV7-2; 9 bases are shared with TRBD1. Germline CDR1 SGHTA, CDR2 FQGNSA. Losses at the gene ends were 6 bases for V and 7 bases for J; bases not matched to a gene: 6. CDR3 size: 13 residues. DNA of the CDR3: TGTGCCAGCAGTCCCGGGACAGGGAGTGGCTACACCTTC. Protein sequence: CASSPGTGSGYTF.

The chain employs TRBV2 and TRBJ1-5, with TRBD1 matching 7 bases. With 4 bases clipped from V and 0 bases from J, the junction kept 6 bases outside the gene matches. Germline-derived CDR1 and CDR2 are SNHLY and FYNNEI. The CDR3 is made up of 16 amino acids. In DNA, the CDR3 is TGTGCCAGCAGTGTTGGGACAGCTTATAGCAATCAGCCCCAGCATTTT. This sequence encodes CASSVGTAYSNQPQHF.

V and J are TRBV3-1 (or the pseudogene TRBV3-2) and TRBJ2-3, with 13 bases aligning to TRBD2. Looked up from germline, CDR1 is LGHDT and CDR2 is YNNKEL (reference sequence). After removal of 4 bases from V and 7 bases from J, the junction contained 5 bases not matched to a gene. The CDR3 extends over 15 amino acids. Written as DNA, the CDR3 is TGTGCCAGCAGCCGCACACTAGCGGGGGGGAATACGCAGTATTTT. It specifies CASSRTLAGGNTQYF.

This clone was observed at least ten times. The V call is TRBV3-1 (or the pseudogene TRBV3-2), the J call TRBJ2-7; TRBD1 might be the D (6 bases). This CDR3 is built from 13 residues. Trimming removed 1 base from V and 7 bases from J, with 11 bases in between. CDR1 is LGHDT, CDR2 YNNKEL, per germline (reference sequence). CDR3 sequence: CASSQGARGEQYF. In nucleotides, the CDR3 is TGTGCCAGCAGCCAAGGGGCCAGGGGAGAGCAGTACTTC.

This chain joins TRBV11-3 and TRBJ2-1; D uncertain. Trimming shortened V by 2 bases and J by 7 bases, and 12 bases separated the two germline ends. CDR1 and CDR2 (germline): SGHNT, YENEEA. The CDR3 is made up of 14 amino acids. The DNA for the CDR3 is TGTGCCAGCAGCTTAACTTGGTTGTCTAATGAGCAGTTCTTC. Amino acids: CASSLTWLSNEQFF.

The chain links TRBV28 to TRBJ1-1; no definite D call. The CDR3 consists of 11 residues. CDR1 and CDR2 from the germline V gene are MDHEN and SYDVKM. V lost 5 bases to trimming and J lost 6 bases, with 7 bases between them. CDR3 in amino acids: CASSGGPEAFF. The CDR3 DNA is TGTGCCAGCAGTGGAGGCCCTGAAGCTTTCTTT.

V gene TRBV5-1 combines with J gene TRBJ2-2; maybe TRBD1 (5 bases). CDR1 is SGHRS and CDR2 is YFSETQ in the germline V gene. The CDR3 totals 15 residues. V was cut by 5 bases and J by 5 bases, with 16 bases left in between. The CDR3 DNA is TGCGCCAGCAGTGGACACCTCACTCAAACCGGGGAGCTGTTTTTT. It translates to CASSGHLTQTGELFF.

The chain is built from TRBV7-3 and TRBJ2-7, with D possibly being TRBD2 (5 bases). Germline V gene data show CDR1 as SGHTA and CDR2 as FQGTGA. CDR3 length: 14 residues. V was cut by 5 bases and J by 2 bases, with 13 bases left in between. The CDR3 sequence is CASSIEGVTYEQYF. The CDR3 DNA is TGTGCCAGCAGCATAGAGGGAGTAACCTACGAGCAGTACTTC.

The chain recombines TRBV11-1 with TRBJ1-4; TRBD1 agrees at 8 bases. With V trimmed by 5 bases and J by 7 bases, 12 bases remained unmatched. The CDR3 consists of 16 residues. Germline assignment: CDR1 SGHAT and CDR2 FQDESV (reference sequence). DNA of the CDR3: TGTGCCAGCAGCCAACCCGCCGCAGGGGGCTTTGAAAAACTGTTTTTT. Translating it yields CASSQPAAGGFEKLFF.

This clone occurred once. V and J are TRBV5-5 and TRBJ1-6, with a weak D call TRBD1 (5 bases). Germline V CDR1 and CDR2: SGHKS, YYEKEE (reference sequence). The length of the CDR3 is 14 residues. Trimming pared 3 bases from V and 10 bases from J, leaving 14 bases between. CDR3 in DNA: TGTGCCAGCAGCTGGGGGGAAATCGGATCACCCCTCCACTTT. It specifies CASSWGEIGSPLHF.

CDR3 sequence: CASSLGYRGGQLFF. DNA of the CDR3: TGTGCCAGCAGCCTCGGATACAGGGGAGGACAACTGTTTTTT. The chain joins TRBV3-1 (or the pseudogene TRBV3-2) to TRBJ1-4; 7 bases line up with TRBD1. Germline V gives CDR1 LGHDT, CDR2 YNNKEL (reference sequence). The CDR3 runs to 14 residues. Trimming at V came to 4 bases and at J to 12 bases, leaving 11 bases not matched to a gene.

The V and J genes are TRBV28 and TRBJ1-4, with a weak D call TRBD1 (6 bases). The germline V and J ends were trimmed by 8 bases and 4 bases, with 17 bases remaining between them. CDR1 MDHEN and CDR2 SYDVKM come from the germline V gene. The CDR3 runs 15 residues. This chain's CDR3 is CASASSRGRNEKLFF. In DNA, the CDR3 is TGTGCCAGCGCGTCATCCAGGGGCCGTAATGAAAAACTGTTTTTT. Looking up the rest from reference TRBV28 and TRBJ1-4 gives the full variable domain: DVKVTQSSRYLVKRTGEKVFLECVQDMDHENMFWYRQDPGLGLRLIYFSYDVKMKEKGDIPEGYSVSREKKERFSLILESASTNQTSMYLCASASSRGRNEKLFFGSGTQLSVL.

This chain uses TRBV6-1 with TRBJ2-1; D may be TRBD1 (5 bases). Trimming shortened V by 1 base and J by 5 bases, and 12 bases separated the two germline ends. The CDR3 totals 15 residues. The germline gives CDR1 MNHNS, CDR2 SASEGT. The DNA for the CDR3 is TGTGCCAGCAGTGAAGTCTCGGCAGGGCACAATGAGCAGTTCTTC. Translated: CASSEVSAGHNEQFF.

V is TRBV9 and J is TRBJ1-2, with TRBD1 as a possible D gene (6 bases). The V end lost 4 bases, the J end lost 1 base, and 29 bases lay between the germline ends. CDR1 and CDR2 (germline): SGDLS, YYNGEE. The CDR3 covers 20 residues. The CDR3 protein is CASSPSSTNRVRTNNYGYTF. CDR3 nucleotides: TGTGCCAGCAGCCCCAGCTCAACTAACAGGGTCCGGACAAATAACTATGGCTACACCTTC.

V is TRBV10-2 and J is TRBJ2-6; no firm D call. This CDR3 contains 15 residues. Germline-derived CDR1 and CDR2 are WSHSY and SAAADI. Deletions cut 8 bases from V and 1 base from J, with 12 bases between. CDR3 in amino acids: CASSIDWSGANVLTF. CDR3 in DNA: TGCGCCAGCTCAATAGACTGGTCTGGGGCCAACGTCCTGACTTTC.

The CDR3 DNA sequence: TGTGCCAGCAGCCAAGGACAGGGAGGTAATTCACCCCTCCACTTT. Its translation is CASSQGQGGNSPLHF. The gene calls are TRBV3-1 (or the pseudogene TRBV3-2) and TRBJ1-6; 7 bases are shared with TRBD1. J gave up 6 bases and V 1 base, and 3 bases lay outside the gene matches. The CDR3 extends over 15 amino acids. In germline, CDR1 is LGHDT, CDR2 YNNKEL (reference sequence).

A few counts support this clone. The CDR3 loop is CASGLEARRYGYEQFF. DNA of the CDR3: TGTGCTAGTGGTTTGGAGGCCCGGCGGTATGGCTATGAGCAGTTCTTC. J is TRBJ2-1 and V is TRBV12-5; the D is unclear. Germline CDR1 reads LGHNT; CDR2 reads FRNRAP. The CDR3 length is 16 residues. V shed 1 base and J shed 8 bases, with 18 bases lying between them.

The CDR3 DNA reads as TGTGCCAGCAGCCAAAGGGACAGGGAAAAACTGTTTTTT. Protein sequence: CASSQRDREKLFF. The V gene is TRBV3-1 (or the pseudogene TRBV3-2), the J gene TRBJ1-4; 8 bases map to TRBD1. Germline CDR1 LGHDT, CDR2 YNNKEL (reference sequence). The CDR3 sequence is 13 residues long. With V trimmed by 2 bases and J by 8 bases, 1 base remained unmatched.

The V and J genes are TRBV7-9 and TRBJ1-5, with 7 positions matching TRBD1. Looked up from germline, CDR1 is SEHNR and CDR2 is FQNEAQ (reference sequence). After removal of 1 base from V and 5 bases from J, the junction contained 8 bases not matched to a gene. The CDR3 is 16 amino acids. CDR3 protein: CASSLGQGMGHQPQHF. The CDR3, as DNA: TGTGCCAGCAGCTTAGGACAGGGTATGGGCCATCAGCCCCAGCATTTT.

The genes are TRBV29-1 and TRBJ2-1, with D possibly matching TRBD1 (7 bases). The V end lost 5 bases, the J end lost 2 bases, and 13 bases lay between the germline ends. CDR1 is SQVTM, CDR2 ANQGSEA, per germline. The CDR3 consists of 14 residues. CDR3 nucleotide sequence: TGCAGCGTTCAGGGGGGCGCTCCCTACAATGAGCAGTTCTTC. It encodes CSVQGGAPYNEQFF.

The count of this clone is one. The chain recombines TRBV7-2 with TRBJ1-6; perhaps TRBD1 as D (5 bases). The CDR3 is 17 amino acids. Germline V lookup: CDR1 SGHTA, CDR2 FQGNSA. Trimming left V 4 bases short and J 0 bases short, with 13 bases between. The CDR3 spells CASSSLGGSSYNSPLHF. In DNA form, the CDR3 reads TGTGCCAGCAGCTCCCTCGGGGGAAGCTCCTATAATTCACCCCTCCACTTT.

This chain connects TRBV9 to TRBJ2-1; D is unresolved. The CDR3 spans 15 residues. With 1 base removed from V and 0 bases from J, the gap between germline ends came to 8 bases. The germline gives CDR1 SGDLS, CDR2 YYNGEE. CDR3 coding DNA: TGTGCCAGCAGCGTAAGCGCTACCTCCTACAATGAGCAGTTCTTC. It translates to CASSVSATSYNEQFF.

The chain is built from TRBV12-3 or TRBV12-4 and TRBJ2-3; D gene uncertain. The V end lost 8 bases, the J end lost 2 bases, and 5 bases lay between the germline ends. The CDR3 has 11 residues. Written as DNA, the CDR3 is TGTGCCAGCGGCCCCACAGATACGCAGTATTTT. Residues: CASGPTDTQYF.

The CDR3 sequence: CASSLWRGQGNEQYF. CDR3 nucleotides: TGCGCCAGCAGCTTGTGGAGGGGACAGGGGAACGAGCAGTACTTC. V gene TRBV5-1 combines with J gene TRBJ2-7; 10 positions match TRBD1. V lost 1 base to trimming and J lost 5 bases; unmatched junction nucleotides: 6. The germline V gene encodes CDR1 SGHRS and CDR2 YFSETQ. There are 15 residues in the CDR3.

The CDR3: CASRWTSGSGYEQYF. DNA for the CDR3: TGTGCCAGCAGATGGACTAGCGGGAGTGGTTACGAGCAGTACTTC. The chain recombines TRBV28 with TRBJ2-7, with TRBD2 matching over 13 bases. The ends lost 6 bases at V and 4 bases at J; junction bases unmatched: 6. In germline, CDR1 is MDHEN, CDR2 SYDVKM. This CDR3 has 15 residues.

The genes are TRBV28 and TRBJ2-2; TRBD1 agrees at 9 bases. Looked up from germline, CDR1 is MDHEN and CDR2 is SYDVKM. The CDR3 runs 17 residues. V gave up 6 bases and J gave up 7 bases; unmatched junction bases: 15. In nucleotides, the CDR3 is TGTGCCAGCAGCCCCCGCGGGACAGGGAAGTTAGGCGGGGAGCTGTTTTTT. Protein product: CASSPRGTGKLGGELFF.

This clone was detected only a few times. The V call is TRBV2, the J call TRBJ2-3, with TRBD1 matching 7 bases. Germline assignment: CDR1 SNHLY and CDR2 FYNNEI. The V and J ends lost 7 bases and 2 bases, in that order; junction bases with no gene match: 6. This CDR3 spans 14 amino acids. CDR3 in amino acids: CASTLDRITDTQYF. Here the CDR3 DNA reads TGTGCCAGCACCCTGGACAGGATCACAGATACGCAGTATTTT. Full variable domain (rest looked up from reference TRBV2 and TRBJ2-3): EPEVTQTPSHQVTQMGQEVILRCVPISNHLYFYWYRQILGQKVEFLVSFYNNEISEKSEIFDDQFSVERPDGSNFTLKIRSTKLEDSAMYFCASTLDRITDTQYFGPGTRLTVL.

The rearrangement uses TRBV13 and TRBJ2-3; possible D gene TRBD2, 6 bases. This CDR3 has 15 amino acids. Deletions cut 6 bases from V and 1 base from J, with 14 bases between. Germline V lookup: CDR1 PRHDT, CDR2 FYEKMQ (reference sequence). This chain's CDR3 is CASSLTGGGTDTQYF. The CDR3 nucleotides read TGTGCCAGCAGTTTAACCGGCGGGGGCACAGATACGCAGTATTTT.

The chain combines TRBV27 with TRBJ2-7; possibly TRBD2 for D (5 bases). V was trimmed by 7 bases and J by 6 bases, leaving 16 bases between them. This CDR3 comprises 13 residues. Germline CDR1 MNHEY, CDR2 SMNVEV (reference sequence). CDR3: CASISRVGREQYF. The CDR3 DNA reads as TGTGCCAGCATTTCGCGGGTAGGTCGCGAGCAGTACTTC.